A single sample gave rise to the 25 T cell receptor beta chains below, sequenced in a study of blood T cells in healthy people across ages. Together with a sample-barcoded 5' primer, a J-beta primer mix was included in a second PCR lasting about 7 to 11 cycles. Each CDR3 protein is one row after TCRdb ran MiXCR on the 5' RACE reads. Among under 950,000 distinct CDR3 sequences, 20% to 25% were seen once, and the ten largest hold under 25%. The sample was blood. These receptors originate from a man in his 70s in good health.

This clonotype showed up many times. The chain carries TRBV7-9 and TRBJ1-2; D is ambiguous. Germline V CDR1 and CDR2: SEHNR, FQNEAQ (reference sequence). CDR3 length: 14 residues. Trimming shortened V by 4 bases and J by 4 bases, and 13 bases separated the two germline ends. CDR3 loop: CASSSPSQVYGYTF. The CDR3 nucleotides read TGTGCCAGCAGCTCCCCCTCCCAGGTCTATGGCTACACCTTC.

This rearrangement joins TRBV12-3 or TRBV12-4 to TRBJ2-5; TRBD1 agrees at 9 bases. The CDR3 runs to 13 residues. J gave up 11 bases and V 3 bases, and 7 bases lay outside the gene matches. The CDR3 here is CASSFSRTGEQYF. CDR3 DNA: TGTGCCAGCAGTTTCTCAAGGACAGGGGAGCAGTACTTC.

As for this clonotype: An end of the junction does not agree with germline; a read error may underlie this. V gene TRBV30 combines with J gene TRBJ2-2; a possible D gene is TRBD2 (6 bases). This CDR3 region has 12 residues. Germline CDR1 is GTSNPN and CDR2 is SVGIG (reference sequence). CDR3 in DNA: TGTGCCTGGAGTTTTAACACCGGGGGGCTGTTTTTT. It is translated as CAWSFNTGGLFF.

This clonotype was observed at least ten times. V and J are TRBV29-1 and TRBJ2-1; the D gene could be TRBD1 or TRBD2 (5 bases each). The CDR3 has 14 residues. V shed 6 bases and J shed 12 bases, with 24 bases lying between them. Germline assignment: CDR1 SQVTM and CDR2 ANQGSEA. CDR3 loop: CSVESGTVMIGQFF. As DNA, the CDR3 is TGCAGCGTCGAGTCAGGGACCGTTATGATAGGGCAGTTCTTC.

This clonotype was detected only a few times. The chain combines TRBV19 with TRBJ1-1, with D perhaps TRBD1 (6 bases). Germline values: CDR1 LNHDA, CDR2 SQIVND (reference sequence). The V gene lost 4 bases and the J gene lost 1 base, with 13 bases spanning the gap. The CDR3 totals 15 residues. CDR3: CASSNPGGSNTEAFF. DNA of the CDR3: TGTGCCAGTAGTAACCCCGGGGGCTCGAACACTGAAGCTTTCTTT.

V usage is TRBV14 and J usage is TRBJ2-1, with TRBD1 matching 11 bases. The CDR3 length is 17 residues. With V trimmed by 1 base and J by 7 bases, 9 bases remained unmatched. Looked up from germline, CDR1 is SGHDN and CDR2 is FVKESK. This CDR3 reads CASSQALRTGGSNEQFF. For the CDR3, the DNA is TGTGCCAGCAGCCAAGCCCTCCGGACAGGGGGCTCAAATGAGCAGTTCTTC.

The V and J genes are TRBV27 and TRBJ1-5; D is uncertain. Germline assignment: CDR1 MNHEY and CDR2 SMNVEV (reference sequence). The V end lost 3 bases, the J end lost 0 bases, and 9 bases lay between the germline ends. The CDR3 length is 15 residues. CDR3 loop: CASSLIGNSNQPQHF. CDR3 nucleotide sequence: TGTGCCAGCAGTTTGATTGGGAATAGCAATCAGCCCCAGCATTTT.

V is TRBV5-1 and J is TRBJ2-5; D unresolved. Germline-derived CDR1 and CDR2 are SGHRS and YFSETQ. CDR3 size: 11 residues. Deletions cut 9 bases from V and 11 bases from J, with 17 bases between. The CDR3 region is CAILPWTTQYF. The CDR3 DNA reads TGCGCCATCCTTCCATGGACGACTCAGTACTTC. Full variable domain (missing parts from reference TRBV5-1 and TRBJ2-5): KAGVTQTPRYLIKTRGQQVTLSCSPISGHRSVSWYQQTPGQGLQFLFEYFSETQRNKGNFPGRFSGRQFSNSRSEMNVSTLELGDSALYLCAILPWTTQYFGPGTRLLVL.

This clonotype was seen only a few times. V usage is TRBV18 and J usage is TRBJ2-4; TRBD2 might be the D (5 bases). There are 15 residues in the CDR3. Trimming cost V 3 bases and J 5 bases, with 14 bases left between them. In germline, CDR1 is KGHSH, CDR2 LQKENI. The chain's CDR3 is CASSPSVSAQNIQYF. CDR3 DNA: TGTGCCAGCTCACCCTCTGTTAGCGCCCAAAACATTCAGTACTTC.

In this sample, this clonotype turned up a few times. The rearrangement uses TRBV25-1 and TRBJ1-1; D ambiguous. CDR3 length: 15 amino acids. Germline V gene lookup returns CDR1 MGHDK and CDR2 SYGVNS. The germline V and J ends were trimmed by 1 base and 0 bases, with 9 bases remaining between them. CDR3 loop: CASSESGPMNTEAFF. The CDR3 DNA reads as TGTGCCAGCAGTGAATCCGGTCCTATGAACACTGAAGCTTTCTTT. Filled out from reference TRBV25-1 and TRBJ1-1, the complete variable domain reads EADIYQTPRYLVIGTGKKITLECSQTMGHDKMYWYQQDPGMELHLIHYSYGVNSTEKGDLSSESTVSRIRTEHFPLTLESARPSHTSQYLCASSESGPMNTEAFFGQGTRLTVV.

The gene calls are TRBV20-1 and TRBJ2-3, with D uncertain. Germline CDR1 is DFQATT and CDR2 is SNEGSKA (reference sequence). CDR3 size: 15 residues. The V and J ends lost 0 bases and 3 bases respectively, with 13 bases between them. This CDR3 is CSARDLARATDTQYF. As DNA, the CDR3 is TGCAGTGCTAGAGATCTCGCGCGAGCGACAGATACGCAGTATTTT.

This clonotype has ten or more counts. This rearrangement joins TRBV7-6 to TRBJ2-1; tentatively, D is TRBD1 (7 bases). The CDR3 has 17 residues. Trimming stripped 1 base from V and 1 base from J, with 14 bases between. CDR1 SGHVS and CDR2 FNYEAQ come from the germline V gene. CDR3 coding DNA: TGTGCCAGCAGCTTAGTCTTTGCAGGGGGGTCCTACAATGAGCAGTTCTTC. It translates to CASSLVFAGGSYNEQFF.

The rearrangement joins TRBV28 to TRBJ2-3, with TRBD2 matching 11 bases. V lost 3 bases to trimming and J lost 3 bases; unmatched junction nucleotides: 8. Germline assignment: CDR1 MDHEN and CDR2 SYDVKM. This CDR3 contains 17 residues. The CDR3 loop reads CASSFPERLAGTDTQYF. The CDR3, as DNA: TGTGCCAGCAGTTTCCCCGAACGACTAGCGGGAACAGATACGCAGTATTTT.

This clonotype has a handful of counts. The chain combines TRBV7-9 with TRBJ2-1; 7 nucleotides match TRBD2. V lost 1 base to trimming and J lost 7 bases; unmatched junction nucleotides: 7. The V gene's germline CDR1 is SEHNR and CDR2 FQNEAQ (reference sequence). The CDR3 is 15 residues long. CDR3 sequence: CASSLVGGSKNEQFF. CDR3 sequence (DNA): TGTGCCAGCAGCTTAGTTGGCGGGAGTAAAAATGAGCAGTTCTTC.

A few counts support this clonotype. V usage is TRBV20-1 and J usage is TRBJ1-1; 9 nucleotides match TRBD1. Trimming removed 2 bases from V and 8 bases from J; junction bases left unmatched: 12. Germline V CDR1 and CDR2: DFQATT, SNEGSKA (reference sequence). This CDR3 contains 15 residues. The CDR3 region is CSARQPGTGWSEAFF. The CDR3 DNA reads TGCAGTGCTAGACAACCAGGGACAGGGTGGTCAGAAGCTTTCTTT.

This clonotype turned up a few times. The genes are TRBV4-3 and TRBJ1-6; maybe TRBD1 (5 bases). This CDR3 contains 16 residues. Germline CDR1 is LGHNA and CDR2 is YSLEER. Trimming removed 2 bases from V and 6 bases from J, with 14 bases in between. The CDR3: CASSQQGGRTNSPLHF. For the CDR3, the DNA is TGCGCCAGCAGCCAACAGGGTGGGCGAACTAATTCACCCCTCCACTTT.

The V and J genes are TRBV3-1 and TRBJ2-3, with unresolved D. The CDR3 extends over 13 amino acids. CDR1 and CDR2 (germline): LGHDT, YNNKEL (reference sequence). The V and J ends lost 1 base and 4 bases respectively, with 6 bases between them. CDR3 coding DNA: TGTGCCAGCAGCCAAGTTTTAGCAGATACGCAGTATTTT. Its protein is CASSQVLADTQYF.

This clonotype was found a few times. The DNA of the CDR3 is TGCGCCAGCAGCTTGGGGGACCGTTCCTACGAGCAGTACTTC. As protein: CASSLGDRSYEQYF. The genes are TRBV5-1 and TRBJ2-7; D might be TRBD1 or TRBD2, each matching 5 bases. V lost 0 bases and J 1 base, leaving 8 bases between the germline ends. CDR1 SGHRS and CDR2 YFSETQ come from the germline V gene. This CDR3 spans 14 amino acids.

This clonotype was detected a few times. The chain carries TRBV20-1 and TRBJ1-1; 8 nucleotides match TRBD1. The CDR3 has 13 amino acids. The ends lost 3 bases at V and 5 bases at J; junction bases unmatched: 5. The germline V gene has CDR1 DFQATT and CDR2 SNEGSKA (reference sequence). The CDR3 bases are TGCAGTGCTAGTGGGACAGGAAGAACTGAAGCTTTCTTT. Residues: CSASGTGRTEAFF.

The J gene is TRBJ1-1, the V gene TRBV19; D might be TRBD1 (5 bases). Germline V gene sequence: CDR1 LNHDA, CDR2 SQIVND (reference sequence). The CDR3 consists of 13 residues. V was shortened by 5 bases and J by 7 bases, with 14 bases between the two germline ends. The CDR3 DNA reads TGTGCCAGTAGTGTCGTGGGGGGTAATGAAGCTTTCTTT. Residues: CASSVVGGNEAFF.

This chain links TRBV10-3 with TRBJ1-2; D call uncertain. CDR3 size: 14 residues. V was trimmed by 0 bases and J by 8 bases, leaving 13 bases between them. The germline gives CDR1 ENHRY, CDR2 SYGVKD. DNA for the CDR3: TGTGCCATCAGTGAGTCGGCGACGATCGAGGGCTACACCTTC. This gives the protein CAISESATIEGYTF.

V and J are TRBV20-1 and TRBJ1-4, with 10 bases lining up with TRBD1. The germline V gene encodes CDR1 DFQATT and CDR2 SNEGSKA (reference sequence). The CDR3 extends over 15 amino acids. With 3 bases clipped from V and 7 bases from J, the junction kept 8 bases outside the gene matches. The CDR3 loop is CSARARDRGGEKLFF. CDR3 in DNA: TGCAGTGCTAGGGCTCGGGACAGGGGTGGTGAAAAACTGTTTTTT.

This clonotype was observed a handful of times. The V and J genes are TRBV12-3 or TRBV12-4 and TRBJ2-3; 7 positions match TRBD2. The CDR3 has 16 residues. Trimming at V came to 0 bases and at J to 0 bases, leaving 3 bases not matched to a gene. The CDR3 sequence: CASSLAAGPSTDTQYF. CDR3 DNA sequence: TGTGCCAGCAGTTTAGCAGCGGGGCCTAGCACAGATACGCAGTATTTT.

The rearrangement links TRBV5-1 to TRBJ2-5, with unresolved D. Near its end, the DNA agrees better with TRBJ2-7, so the J call may be wrong. Looked up from germline, CDR1 is SGHRS and CDR2 is YFSETQ. The CDR3 has 13 residues. The CDR3 nucleotides are TGCGCCAGCAGCTTGTTTAGCTCAGGCGAGCAGTACTTC. Encoded protein: CASSLFSSGEQYF.

The table lists this clonotype with a few counts. The rearrangement joins TRBV5-1 to TRBJ1-1; D is uncertain. Germline V gene lookup returns CDR1 SGHRS and CDR2 YFSETQ. Trimming pared 3 bases from V and 1 base from J, leaving 10 bases between. The CDR3 runs 14 residues. The CDR3 DNA sequence: TGCGCCAGCAGCTCGCAGACGGCGAACACTGAAGCTTTCTTT. Translating gives CASSSQTANTEAFF. Looking up the rest from reference TRBV5-1 and TRBJ1-1 gives the full variable domain: KAGVTQTPRYLIKTRGQQVTLSCSPISGHRSVSWYQQTPGQGLQFLFEYFSETQRNKGNFPGRFSGRQFSNSRSEMNVSTLELGDSALYLCASSSQTANTEAFFGQGTRLTVV.